One and the same sample provided the 4 T cell receptor beta chains below, sequenced in a study of blood T cell repertoires in COVID-19. Sequencing was performed with immunoSEQ multiplex PCR; in TCRdb, only in-frame clones are kept and a portion is missing. The profile covers approximately 60,000 clones, with 87% appearing a single time and roughly a fifth taken by the ten largest. Sequenced input: peripheral blood. The source of these receptors is a woman older than 75 with COVID-19, enrolled during active disease.

This clone showed up just once. The chain joins TRBV4-2 to TRBJ2-3, with D possibly TRBD2 on 5 matching bases. V lost 0 bases, J lost 6 bases, and 7 bases lay in between. The CDR3 runs to 13 residues. Germline loops: CDR1 LGHNA, CDR2 YNFKEQ. In DNA, the CDR3 is TGTGCCAGCAGCCAAGAAAGAGGGGATACGCAGTATTTT. This encodes CASSQERGDTQYF.

In its sample, this clone was seen once. The J gene is TRBJ1-6, the V gene TRBV5-1, with D hard to call. Between the trimmed V and J ends, which lost 0 bases and 7 bases, there was a span of 11 bases. CDR3 size: 15 residues. Germline loops: CDR1 SGHRS, CDR2 YFSETQ. The CDR3: CASSLDSPRNSPLHF. The DNA of the CDR3 is TGCGCCAGCAGCTTGGACTCACCTCGAAATTCACCCCTCCACTTT.

The chain employs TRBV24-1 and TRBJ2-1; 9 bases fit TRBD1. V trimming: 4 bases; J trimming: 0 bases; junction bases outside the gene matches: 12. This CDR3 spans 19 amino acids. CDR1 is KGHDR, CDR2 SFDVKD, per germline. This CDR3 is CATSDRPGTGSSSYNEQFF. The CDR3 bases are TGTGCCACCAGTGACCGTCCCGGGACAGGGAGCAGCTCCTACAATGAGCAGTTCTTC.

The chain couples TRBV3-1 (or the pseudogene TRBV3-2) to TRBJ1-1; TRBD1 aligns across 8 bases. Trimming cost V 4 bases and J 11 bases; bases outside gene matches: 6. Germline CDR1 and CDR2: LGHDT and YNNKEL (reference sequence). CDR3 length: 12 residues. The CDR3 sequence is CASSPGQVIAFF. The CDR3 region has the DNA TGTGCCAGCAGCCCGGGACAGGTGATTGCTTTCTTT.